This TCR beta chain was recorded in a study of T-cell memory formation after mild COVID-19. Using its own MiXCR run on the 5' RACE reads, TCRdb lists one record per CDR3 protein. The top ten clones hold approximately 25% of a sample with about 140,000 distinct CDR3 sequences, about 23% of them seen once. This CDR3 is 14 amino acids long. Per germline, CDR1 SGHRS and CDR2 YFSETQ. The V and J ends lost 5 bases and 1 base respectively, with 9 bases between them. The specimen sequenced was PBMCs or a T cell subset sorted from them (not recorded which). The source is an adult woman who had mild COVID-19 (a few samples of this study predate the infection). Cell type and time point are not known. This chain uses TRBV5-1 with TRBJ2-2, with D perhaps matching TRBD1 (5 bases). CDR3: CASRKQENTGELFF. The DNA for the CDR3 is TGCGCCAGCAGGAAACAGGAGAACACCGGGGAGCTGTTTTTT. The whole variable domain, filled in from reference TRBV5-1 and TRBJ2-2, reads KAGVTQTPRYLIKTRGQQVTLSCSPISGHRSVSWYQQTPGQGLQFLFEYFSETQRNKGNFPGRFSGRQFSNSRSEMNVSTLELGDSALYLCASRKQENTGELFFGEGSRLTVL.